These T cell receptor beta chains were read from a single sample in a study of blood T cells in healthy people across ages. TCRdb reprocessed the 5' RACE reads via MiXCR and lists one record per CDR3 protein. Of about 900,000 distinct CDR3 sequences listed, about 62% are singletons. Sequencing was performed on blood. These receptors were obtained from a man younger than 45 in good health. Both conserved end residues are part of each CDR3. D genes are given only for firm matches. Rows give clone size only sometimes, using once, few, many, or a class for an expanded clone.

V gene	J gene	D gene	clone size	CDR3 DNA	CDR3 protein
TRBV28	TRBJ2-1	TRBD1	once	TGTGCCAGCAGACGCAGGGGGCGGAATGAGCAGTTCTTC	CASRRRGRNEQFF
TRBV5-1	TRBJ2-1	.	.	TGCGCCAGCAGCTTGGTATCGTTTTCGCGGGGTCAGGGGGATGAGCAGTTCTTC	CASSLVSFSRGQGDEQFF
TRBV7-6	TRBJ1-6	TRBD1	.	TGTGCCAGCAGCTTTGAAGGGGGCTCCAATTCACCCCTCCACTTT	CASSFEGGSNSPLHF
TRBV25-1	TRBJ1-2	.	.	TGTGCCAGCAGTGAAAACCCAGGGGCTGGCTACACCTTC	CASSENPGAGYTF
TRBV6-2/TRBV6-3	TRBJ1-5	TRBD1	.	TGTGCCAGCAGCCGGGACGGGACAGGGGTTCAGCCCCAGCATTTT	CASSRDGTGVQPQHF
TRBV7-9	TRBJ2-1	TRBD2	once	TGTGCCAGCAGCTTCCCGACTAGCGCGGGGCCATGGGGGAATGAGCAGTTCTTC	CASSFPTSAGPWGNEQFF
TRBV4-1	TRBJ1-2	.	.	TGCGCCAGCAGCCTTTCGGGGCCAGCGTTCGATCATGGCTACACCTTC	CASSLSGPAFDHGYTF
TRBV2	TRBJ1-6	.	.	TGTGCCAGCAGTGTATGGCTGTATAATTCACCCCTCCACTTT	CASSVWLYNSPLHF
TRBV9	TRBJ2-1	TRBD2	.	TGTGCCAGCAGCGTAGCACTAGCGGGGGGAGGGGCCGATGAGCAGTTCTTC	CASSVALAGGGADEQFF
TRBV4-2	TRBJ1-6	.	.	TGTGCCAGCAGCCCAGGGGAGGGGAATTCACCCCTCCACTTT	CASSPGEGNSPLHF
TRBV3-1	TRBJ1-2	TRBD1	.	TGTGCCAGCAGCCTAAGACAGGGGTACGGCTACACCTTC	CASSLRQGYGYTF
TRBV20-1	TRBJ2-7	TRBD1	.	TGCAGTGCTAGCGGACAGGATGCTTACGAGCAGTACTTC	CSASGQDAYEQYF
TRBV6-5	TRBJ1-5	.	few	TGTGCCAGCAGTCCGAGGGAAGGGTCGCTCAATCAGCCCCAGCATTTT	CASSPREGSLNQPQHF
TRBV21-1	TRBJ2-1	.	few	TGTGCCAGCGGATTTACAGGCTACGATGAGCAGTTCTTC	CASGFTGYDEQFF
TRBV6-2/TRBV6-3	TRBJ2-7	.	.	TGTGCCAGCAGACCCTCGGTGGACGAGCAGTACTTC	CASRPSVDEQYF
TRBV6-1	TRBJ1-5	TRBD1	.	TGTGCCAGCAGTGGGATCGGGACAGGCCTTTTTAGCAATCAGCCCCAGCATTTT	CASSGIGTGLFSNQPQHF
TRBV6-5	TRBJ2-7	.	few	TGTGCCAGCAGTCCGACAGAACTTACCTACGAGCAGTACTTC	CASSPTELTYEQYF
TRBV5-4	TRBJ2-7	.	.	TGTGCCAGTCGACAAATGGGTCCCTACGAGCAGTACTTC	CASRQMGPYEQYF
TRBV20-1	TRBJ2-4	.	.	TGCAGTGCTAGAGAGAACTACATTCAGTACTTC	CSARENYIQYF
TRBV7-2	TRBJ2-3	.	.	TGTGCCAGCAGCTTAGCCCGGGGTAGCATCACAGATACGCAGTATTTT	CASSLARGSITDTQYF
TRBV29-1	TRBJ2-6	.	.	TGCAGCGTTGAAGTTGCTAGTTCTGGGGCCAACGTCCTGACTTTC	CSVEVASSGANVLTF
TRBV3-1	TRBJ1-1	.	.	TGTGCCAGCAGCCTTAAGGACAGGAACACTGAAGCTTTCTTT	CASSLKDRNTEAFF
TRBV2	TRBJ2-3	.	.	TGTGCCACCAGGAAGTCTCGCACAGACGGAGACACAGATACGCAGTATTTT	CATRKSRTDGDTDTQYF
TRBV5-1	TRBJ2-3	TRBD1	.	TGCGCCAGCAGCTTGACAGGGGGAGTCTTCACAGATACGCAGTATTTT	CASSLTGGVFTDTQYF
TRBV20-1	TRBJ1-2	.	.	TGCAGTCTCGGATGGATCTATGGCTACACCTTC	CSLGWIYGYTF
TRBV9	TRBJ2-1	TRBD2	few	TGTGCCAGCAGCGTAGAAGCGGGGGGGCCCGCCTACAATGAGCAGTTCTTC	CASSVEAGGPAYNEQFF
TRBV20-1	TRBJ2-5	TRBD2	.	TGCAGTGCTAGGGCTTCTAGCGGGGGGGCCGGGGAGACCCAGTACTTC	CSARASSGGAGETQYF
TRBV28	TRBJ2-1	.	.	TGTGCCAGCAACCCCCCGGGATCCTACAATGAGCAGTTCTTC	CASNPPGSYNEQFF
TRBV27	TRBJ2-1	TRBD1	.	TGTGCCAGCAGGCATAAGGGGACAGGGGTTACAGATGAGCAGTTCTTC	CASRHKGTGVTDEQFF
TRBV12-3/TRBV12-4	TRBJ1-2	.	.	TGTGCCAGCAGTCTCGGGTCGGGGGTGAACTATGGCTACACCTTC	CASSLGSGVNYGYTF
TRBV7-9	TRBJ2-7	.	.	TGTGCCAGCAGCTTTCAGGGTAGATCCTACGAGCAGTACTTC	CASSFQGRSYEQYF
TRBV18	TRBJ1-1	TRBD1	.	TGTGCCAGCTCACCACCTTTTCGGACAGGGGGCACTGAAGCTTTCTTT	CASSPPFRTGGTEAFF
TRBV12-3/TRBV12-4	TRBJ2-5	.	many	TGTGCCAGCAGCCCCAACCAAGAGACCCAGTACTTC	CASSPNQETQYF
TRBV7-9	TRBJ2-5	.	.	TGTGCCAGCAGCTTGAGCCCCAGGAGTGAGACCCAGTACTTC	CASSLSPRSETQYF
TRBV6-2/TRBV6-3	TRBJ2-3	TRBD1	.	TGTGCCAGCAGCCTCGGGACAGATCTAGATACGCAGTATTTT	CASSLGTDLDTQYF
TRBV24-1	TRBJ2-5	.	.	TGTGCCACCAGTGATTTTGGGATTGTGACCCAGTACTTC	CATSDFGIVTQYF
TRBV7-3	TRBJ1-6	TRBD1	.	TGTGCCAGCAGCTCAAGGGGACAGGGTTATAATTCACCCCTCCACTTT	CASSSRGQGYNSPLHF
TRBV7-2	TRBJ2-5	TRBD2	.	TGTGCCAGCAGCCCAAATAGCGGGGGGGTCCAAGAGACCCAGTACTTC	CASSPNSGGVQETQYF
TRBV6-2/TRBV6-3	TRBJ2-1	TRBD2	.	TGTGCCAGCAGAGCCGGGTTTAGCGGGAGTAATGAGCAGTTCTTC	CASRAGFSGSNEQFF
TRBV20-1	TRBJ2-7	TRBD2	.	TGCAGTGCTAGGACAGGACTAGCGGGCGCTTACGAGCAGTACTTC	CSARTGLAGAYEQYF
TRBV27	TRBJ2-7	TRBD1	few	TGTGCCAGCAGTTTAAGGACAGGGGGCTCCTACGAGCAGTACTTC	CASSLRTGGSYEQYF
TRBV6-6	TRBJ1-2	.	.	TGTGCCAGCGATTCGATCGGGGGCCTTGGCTACACCTTC	CASDSIGGLGYTF
TRBV6-6	TRBJ2-5	.	.	TGTGCCAGCATGGGGCAACCTCTGGAGACCCAGTACTTC	CASMGQPLETQYF
TRBV12-3/TRBV12-4	TRBJ1-2	.	.	TGTGCCAGCGGGGCCTCGAACGTCTATGGCTACACCTTC	CASGASNVYGYTF
TRBV12-3/TRBV12-4	TRBJ1-1	.	.	TGTGCCAGCAGTTTCAACAGGGACACTGAAGCTTTCTTT	CASSFNRDTEAFF
TRBV9	TRBJ2-5	TRBD1	.	TGTGCCAGCAGCGTAGGGGACAGGGAGACCCAGTACTTC	CASSVGDRETQYF
TRBV7-9	TRBJ1-1	.	few	TGTGCCAGCAGCTTAGAAACGGTGACTGAAGCTTTCTTT	CASSLETVTEAFF
TRBV20-1	TRBJ2-3	.	.	TGCAGTGCTCCAGGGGGGGGTACAGATACGCAGTATTTT	CSAPGGGTDTQYF
TRBV5-1	TRBJ2-3	.	.	TGCGCCAGCAGCTTGGTTGGTGGCCAGGTCTTCCCAGATACGCAGTATTTT	CASSLVGGQVFPDTQYF
TRBV7-2	TRBJ2-1	TRBD2	.	TGTGCCAGCAGCTTGGTAGGACTAGCGGGGGGCCTCCAAGAGACCCAGTTCTTC	CASSLVGLAGGLQETQFF
TRBV29-1	TRBJ2-7	.	.	TGCAGCGCCAGACCCCCGGACAGCTCCTACGAGCAGTACTTC	CSARPPDSSYEQYF
TRBV4-3	TRBJ2-2	TRBD2	.	TGCGCCAGCAGCCCGCTTGGGGGGGGCGGGGAGCTGTTTTTT	CASSPLGGGGELFF
TRBV4-3	TRBJ2-1	TRBD1	few	TGCGCCAGCAGCCTCGGACAGGGTGCGATTGCTGAGCAGTTCTTC	CASSLGQGAIAEQFF
TRBV7-2	TRBJ2-7	TRBD2	.	TGTGCCAGCAGCTTCTCACTAGCGGGGGCCGAATACGAGCAGTACTTC	CASSFSLAGAEYEQYF
TRBV24-1	TRBJ1-2	.	.	TGTGGAGGGTCTGGCTATGGCTACACCTTC	CGGSGYGYTF
TRBV6-1	TRBJ2-1	TRBD2	few	TGTGCCAGCAGTGAAGTAGCGGGGGGGCTTGTTCTGTTCTTC	CASSEVAGGLVLFF
TRBV20-1	TRBJ1-6	.	few	TGCAGTGCTAGAGATTTGGGTTACTATTCACCCCTCCACTTT	CSARDLGYYSPLHF
TRBV20-1	TRBJ2-4	TRBD1	.	TGCAGTGCTAGAGGAGACAGGGGGTCGGAAAACATTCAGTACTTC	CSARGDRGSENIQYF
TRBV4-1	TRBJ1-5	TRBD1	.	TGCGCCAGCAGCCTGCGACAGGGGGTTCTACAGCCCCAGCATTTT	CASSLRQGVLQPQHF
TRBV2	TRBJ2-5	.	.	TGTGCCAGCAGGGGGGACTGGGAGACCCAGTACTTC	CASRGDWETQYF